The rows below give T cell receptor beta chains drawn from one sample of a study of cytomegalovirus exposure and HLA in healthy donors. Repertoires were generated with immunoSEQ multiplex PCR, while TCRdb's copy carries only in-frame clones and drops some. The repertoire consists of about 170,000 clones, with roughly 81% occurring once and the leading ten covering around 4.9%. The sample taken for sequencing was PBMCs. All receptors derive from a girl between 10 and 17 years old in good health and CMV-seropositive. CDR3s include the opening cysteine and the closing phenylalanine or tryptophan. The D gene is left open where the match is weak. Clone size appears in some rows only: once, few, many, or a class for an expanded clone.

CDR3 DNA: TGTGCCAGCACCGATGACAGGGGTTTTGGTGGCTACACCTTC
CDR3 protein: CASTDDRGFGGYTF
V gene: TRBV5-6
clone size: .
D gene: TRBD1
J gene: TRBJ1-2

CDR3 DNA: TGTGCCAGCAGCTTGGCGGGCAGGGGGCTGGAAGGCTACACCTTC
CDR3 protein: CASSLAGRGLEGYTF
V gene: TRBV5-8
clone size: .
D gene: TRBD1
J gene: TRBJ1-2

CDR3 DNA: TGTGCCAGCAGCTCCGACAGCCCGCGGAACACTGAAGCTTTCTTT
CDR3 protein: CASSSDSPRNTEAFF
V gene: TRBV7-9
clone size: .
D gene: .
J gene: TRBJ1-1

CDR3 DNA: TGTGCCAGTAGCCTAGGGACAACCGAAGCTTTCTTT
CDR3 protein: CASSLGTTEAFF
V gene: TRBV19
clone size: once
D gene: .
J gene: TRBJ1-1

CDR3 DNA: TGTGCCAGCAGCCCCCAGACAGCGTTAATCAACTATGGCTACACCTTC
CDR3 protein: CASSPQTALINYGYTF
V gene: TRBV14
clone size: once
D gene: .
J gene: TRBJ1-2

CDR3 DNA: TGTGCCAGCAGTAAGACAGGGGTTGCTGGAAACACCATATATTTT
CDR3 protein: CASSKTGVAGNTIYF
V gene: TRBV6-6
clone size: .
D gene: TRBD1
J gene: TRBJ1-3

CDR3 DNA: TGCGCCAGCAGCGGCGTCGGCTGGAGCTATGGCTACACCTTC
CDR3 protein: CASSGVGWSYGYTF
V gene: TRBV4-1
clone size: .
D gene: .
J gene: TRBJ1-2

CDR3 DNA: TGTGCCAGCAGAGACAGGGGGCGAGGGGAAAAACTGTTTTTT
CDR3 protein: CASRDRGRGEKLFF
V gene: TRBV6-1
clone size: .
D gene: TRBD1
J gene: TRBJ1-4

CDR3 DNA: TGTGCCAGCAGCTCCCGGACAGGGGTAGGATATGGCTACACCTTC
CDR3 protein: CASSSRTGVGYGYTF
V gene: TRBV11-3
clone size: .
D gene: TRBD1
J gene: TRBJ1-2

CDR3 DNA: TGTGCTAGTGGTTTGGTACTCGTCCGGACAGGGCTAAATCAGCCCCAGCATTTT
CDR3 protein: CASGLVLVRTGLNQPQHF
V gene: TRBV12-5
clone size: once
D gene: TRBD1
J gene: TRBJ1-5

CDR3 DNA: TGTGCCAGCAGTTACACAGATGGAAACACCATATATTTT
CDR3 protein: CASSYTDGNTIYF
V gene: TRBV6-5
clone size: once
D gene: .
J gene: TRBJ1-3

CDR3 DNA: TGTGCCAGCAGCGTAGGGATCACGACAGCTGGGACTAGCTATGGCTACACCTTC
CDR3 protein: CASSVGITTAGTSYGYTF
V gene: TRBV9
clone size: once
D gene: .
J gene: TRBJ1-2

CDR3 DNA: TGTGCCAGCTCACCAGGTCCGAGCTCCTACGAGCAGTACTTC
CDR3 protein: CASSPGPSSYEQYF
V gene: TRBV18
clone size: .
D gene: .
J gene: TRBJ2-7

CDR3 DNA: TGTGCCAGCAGTTACAACAGGGTTACGAACACCGGGGAGCTGTTTTTT
CDR3 protein: CASSYNRVTNTGELFF
V gene: TRBV6-5
clone size: .
D gene: .
J gene: TRBJ2-2

CDR3 DNA: TGTGCCAGTATAGGGGGACAGGGTGGGGCTTTCTTT
CDR3 protein: CASIGGQGGAFF
V gene: TRBV19
clone size: .
D gene: TRBD1
J gene: TRBJ1-1

CDR3 DNA: TGTGCCAGCAGTGAATCGTACAGGGGGAATGGCTACACCTTC
CDR3 protein: CASSESYRGNGYTF
V gene: TRBV25-1
clone size: .
D gene: TRBD1
J gene: TRBJ1-2

CDR3 DNA: TGTGCCCTTCAGGCCGGGGACAGGGTGAACACTGAAGCTTTCTTT
CDR3 protein: CALQAGDRVNTEAFF
V gene: TRBV7-9
clone size: .
D gene: TRBD1
J gene: TRBJ1-1

CDR3 DNA: TGTGCCATCAGTGAGGGGTCGGCGGGCGGGGTGAGGGGGCAGTACTTC
CDR3 protein: CAISEGSAGGVRGQYF
V gene: TRBV10-3
clone size: few
D gene: .
J gene: TRBJ2-7

CDR3 DNA: TGTGCCAGCAGCGTAGGGTTTACAGTCGCGTTCCCTGAAGCTTTCTTT
CDR3 protein: CASSVGFTVAFPEAFF
V gene: TRBV9
clone size: .
D gene: .
J gene: TRBJ1-1